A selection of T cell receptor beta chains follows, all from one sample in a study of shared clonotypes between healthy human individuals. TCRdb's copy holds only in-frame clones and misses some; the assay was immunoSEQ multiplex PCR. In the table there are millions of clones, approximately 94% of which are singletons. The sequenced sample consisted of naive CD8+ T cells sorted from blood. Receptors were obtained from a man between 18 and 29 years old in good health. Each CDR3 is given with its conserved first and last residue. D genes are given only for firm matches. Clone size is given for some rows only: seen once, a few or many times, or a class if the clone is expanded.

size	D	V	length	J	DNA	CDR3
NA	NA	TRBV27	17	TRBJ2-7	TGTGCCAGCAGTTTCACGAGGGTTGGATTGGGATCCTACGAGCAGTACTTC	CASSFTRVGLGSYEQYF
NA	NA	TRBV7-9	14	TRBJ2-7	TGTGCCAGCAGCTCGTACAGGGACTTATACGAGCAGTACTTC	CASSSYRDLYEQYF
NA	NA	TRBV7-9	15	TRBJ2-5	TGTGCCAGCAGCTTAAGAGAAGGCGGCCAAGAGACCCAGTACTTC	CASSLREGGQETQYF
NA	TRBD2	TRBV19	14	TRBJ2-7	TGTGCCAGTAGTGAGACTAGCGGGGCCTACGAGCAGTACTTC	CASSETSGAYEQYF
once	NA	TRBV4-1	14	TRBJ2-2	TGCGCCAGCAGCCAGGCTGAAAGGTCCGGGGAGCTGTTTTTT	CASSQAERSGELFF
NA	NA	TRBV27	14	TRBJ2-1	TGTGCCAGCAGGGGGCTAACTCCCTACAATGAGCAGTTCTTC	CASRGLTPYNEQFF
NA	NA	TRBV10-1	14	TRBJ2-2	TGCGCCAGCAGTGGCACAGGGTCCGCCGGGGAGCTGTTTTTT	CASSGTGSAGELFF
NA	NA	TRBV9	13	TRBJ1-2	TGTGCCAGCAGCGTAGGGCCGTCGGGGGGCTACACCTTC	CASSVGPSGGYTF
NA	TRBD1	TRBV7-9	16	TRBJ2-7	TGTGCCAGCAGCTTTGGGGCCGGGACAGGGTACAACGAGCAGTACTTC	CASSFGAGTGYNEQYF
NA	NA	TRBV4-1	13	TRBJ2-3	TGCGCCAGCAGTTTAGGGGATACAGATACGCAGTATTTT	CASSLGDTDTQYF
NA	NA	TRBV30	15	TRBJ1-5	TGTGCCTGGAGTGTCTTTGACAGCCCCAATCAGCCCCAGCATTTT	CAWSVFDSPNQPQHF
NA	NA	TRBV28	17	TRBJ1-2	TGTGCCAGCAGTTTAGGTGAAGAAGGCCTCATTAACTATGGCTACACCTTC	CASSLGEEGLINYGYTF
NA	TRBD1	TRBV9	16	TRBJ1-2	TGTGCCAGCAGCGTAGTGCGACAGGGCCCTAACTATGGCTACACCTTC	CASSVVRQGPNYGYTF
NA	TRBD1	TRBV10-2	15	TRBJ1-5	TGCGCCAGCAGTGAGGGGACAGGGAGCAATCAGCCCCAGCATTTT	CASSEGTGSNQPQHF
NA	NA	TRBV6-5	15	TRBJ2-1	TGTGCCAGCAGTTACTCCGTGCCACCCTACAATGAGCAGTTCTTC	CASSYSVPPYNEQFF
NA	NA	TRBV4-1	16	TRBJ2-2	TGCGCCAGCAGCCAAGTGCCGGGGGAGGACACCGGGGAGCTGTTTTTT	CASSQVPGEDTGELFF
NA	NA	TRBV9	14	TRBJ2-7	TGTGCCAGCAGCGTAGGCGGGGTAGCCTACGAGCAGTACTTC	CASSVGGVAYEQYF
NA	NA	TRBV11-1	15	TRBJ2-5	TGTGCCAGCAGCCCGGTCGGGACTCCCCAAGAGACCCAGTACTTC	CASSPVGTPQETQYF
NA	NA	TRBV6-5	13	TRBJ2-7	TGTGCCAGCAGTCTCGGAAGATACTACGAGCAGTACTTC	CASSLGRYYEQYF
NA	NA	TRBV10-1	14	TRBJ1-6	TGCGCCAGCAGCGCCACAGGGAGTAATTCACCCCTCCACTTT	CASSATGSNSPLHF
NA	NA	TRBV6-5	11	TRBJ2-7	TGTGCCAGCCATCACGCAAACGAGCAGTACTTC	CASHHANEQYF
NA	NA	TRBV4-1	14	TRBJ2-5	TGCGCCAGCAGCCACTCCCTGGGAATCGAGACCCAGTACTTC	CASSHSLGIETQYF
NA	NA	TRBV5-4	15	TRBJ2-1	TGTGCCAGCAGCTTGGCGGCAGGGATGGACAATGAGCAGTTCTTC	CASSLAAGMDNEQFF
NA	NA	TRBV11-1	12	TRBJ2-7	TGTGCCAGCAGCCCCCCGTCCTACGAGCAGTACTTC	CASSPPSYEQYF
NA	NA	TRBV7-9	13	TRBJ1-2	TGTGCCAGCAGTTGGGTGGGGCGTAAGGGCTACACCTTC	CASSWVGRKGYTF
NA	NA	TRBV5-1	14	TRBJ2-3	TGCGCCAGCAGCTTAGGGCTCATCACAGATACGCAGTATTTT	CASSLGLITDTQYF
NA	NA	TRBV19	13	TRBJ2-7	TGTGCCAGTAGTATGGGCAGGGCTTACGAGCAGTACTTC	CASSMGRAYEQYF
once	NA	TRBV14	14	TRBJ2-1	TGTGCCAGCAGCCATCGGCAGTCCCACAATGAGCAGTTCTTC	CASSHRQSHNEQFF
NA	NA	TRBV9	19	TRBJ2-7	TGTGCCAGCAGCGTAGAGGCGACCGGGACCGGGAGCCTCTTCTACGAGCAGTACTTC	CASSVEATGTGSLFYEQYF
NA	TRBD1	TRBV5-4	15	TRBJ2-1	TGTGCCAGCAGCTTAGGACAGGGGCTAAATAATGAGCAGTTCTTC	CASSLGQGLNNEQFF
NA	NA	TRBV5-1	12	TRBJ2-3	TGCGCCAGTAGACAGTACACAGATACGCAGTATTTT	CASRQYTDTQYF
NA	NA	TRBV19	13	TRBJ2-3	TGTGCCAGTAGTATCACCGGGGAGGATACGCAGTATTTT	CASSITGEDTQYF
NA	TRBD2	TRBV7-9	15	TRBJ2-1	TGTGCCAGCAGCTTGTACGGGGGGGCTCGCAATGAGCAGTTCTTC	CASSLYGGARNEQFF
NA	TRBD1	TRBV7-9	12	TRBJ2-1	TGTCTCGAACCGACAGGGGATGGTGAGCAGTTCTTC	CLEPTGDGEQFF
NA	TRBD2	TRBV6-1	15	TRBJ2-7	TGTGCCAGCAGTGAAATAGCGGGTTCGGTCTACGAGCAGTACTTC	CASSEIAGSVYEQYF
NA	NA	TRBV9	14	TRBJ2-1	TGTGCCAGCAGCGTTCACCGGGACTCAAATGAGCAGTTCTTC	CASSVHRDSNEQFF
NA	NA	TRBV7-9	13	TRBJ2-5	TGTGCCAGCAGCGTAAATGAAGATGAGACCCAGTACTTC	CASSVNEDETQYF
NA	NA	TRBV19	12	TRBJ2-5	TGTGCCACCACAACGGCGGGGGAGACCCAGTACTTC	CATTTAGETQYF
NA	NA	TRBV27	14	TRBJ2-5	TGTGCCAGCAGTTTACGAGGGACCCAAGAGACCCAGTACTTC	CASSLRGTQETQYF
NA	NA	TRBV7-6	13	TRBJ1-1	TGTGCCAGCGGCCCGGTAGGGAACACTGAAGCTTTCTTT	CASGPVGNTEAFF
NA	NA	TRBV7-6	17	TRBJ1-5	TGTGCCAGCAGCTATTTCCCTGCTGGGGATAGCAATCAGCCCCAGCATTTT	CASSYFPAGDSNQPQHF
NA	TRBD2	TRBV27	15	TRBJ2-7	TGTGCCAGCAGTTATAGCGGGAGTAGCGCCTACGAGCAGTACTTC	CASSYSGSSAYEQYF
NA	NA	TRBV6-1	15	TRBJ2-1	TGTGCCAGCAGAACCAGGACTGCGCTCTACAATGAGCAGTTCTTC	CASRTRTALYNEQFF
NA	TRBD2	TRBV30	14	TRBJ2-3	TGTGCCTGGTCGCGTAGCGGGGGATTAGATACGCAGTATTTT	CAWSRSGGLDTQYF
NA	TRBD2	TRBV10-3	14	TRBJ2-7	TGTGCCATCAGTGACATAGCGGGAGGTACCGAGCAGTACTTC	CAISDIAGGTEQYF
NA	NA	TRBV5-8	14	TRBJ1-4	TGTGCCAGCAGCCTTGGGGTGAATGATGAAAAACTGTTTTTT	CASSLGVNDEKLFF
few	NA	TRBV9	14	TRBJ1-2	TGTGCCAGCAGCGTAGGGGGAGCCTCCTATGGCTACACCTTC	CASSVGGASYGYTF
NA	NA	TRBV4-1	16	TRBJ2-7	TGCGCCAGCAGCCAAGAGCGAGGGGCCCCCTCCTACGAGCAGTACTTC	CASSQERGAPSYEQYF
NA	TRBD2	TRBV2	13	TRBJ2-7	TGTGCCAGAACTACGACTAGCGGCTACGAGCAGTACTTC	CARTTTSGYEQYF
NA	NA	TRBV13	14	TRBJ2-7	TGTGCCAGCAGCTTTTCGACTCAAGCCTACGAGCAGTACTTC	CASSFSTQAYEQYF
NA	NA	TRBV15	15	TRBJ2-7	TGTGCCACCAGCAGAGGAGAGGCAGGGTACTACGAGCAGTACTTC	CATSRGEAGYYEQYF
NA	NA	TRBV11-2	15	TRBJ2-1	TGTGCCAGCAGCCTAGGCCCGGGCGGGGACAATGAGCAGTTCTTC	CASSLGPGGDNEQFF
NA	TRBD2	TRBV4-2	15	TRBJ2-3	TGTGCCAGCAGCCCGGGCAGCGGGGGGGCAGATACGCAGTATTTT	CASSPGSGGADTQYF
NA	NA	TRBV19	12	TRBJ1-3	TGTGCCAGTACGCCGGATGTGGACACCATATATTTT	CASTPDVDTIYF
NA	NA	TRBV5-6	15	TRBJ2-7	TGTGCCAGCAGCTTGGGGCTAGCAGGGGAGCATGAGCAGTACTTC	CASSLGLAGEHEQYF
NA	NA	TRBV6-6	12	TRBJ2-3	TGTGCCAGCAGCCCCCCCGGAGATACGCAGTATTTT	CASSPPGDTQYF
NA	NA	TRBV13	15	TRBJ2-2	TGTGCCAGCAGGTGGACGAGGGCGAACACCGGGGAGCTGTTTTTT	CASRWTRANTGELFF